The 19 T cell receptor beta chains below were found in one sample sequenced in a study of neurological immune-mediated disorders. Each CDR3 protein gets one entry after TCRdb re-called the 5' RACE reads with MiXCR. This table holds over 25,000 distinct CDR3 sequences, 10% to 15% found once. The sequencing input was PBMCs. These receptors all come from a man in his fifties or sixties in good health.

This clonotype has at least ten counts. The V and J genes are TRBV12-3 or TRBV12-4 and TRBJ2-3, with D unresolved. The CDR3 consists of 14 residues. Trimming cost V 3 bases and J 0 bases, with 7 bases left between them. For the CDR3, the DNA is TGTGCCAGCAGTTTTCTTGCTAGCACAGATACGCAGTATTTT. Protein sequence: CASSFLASTDTQYF.

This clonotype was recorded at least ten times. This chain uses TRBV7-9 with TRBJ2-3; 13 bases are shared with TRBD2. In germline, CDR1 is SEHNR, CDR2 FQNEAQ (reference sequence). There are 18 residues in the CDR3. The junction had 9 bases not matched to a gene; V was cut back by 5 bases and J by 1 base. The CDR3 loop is CASSLTRGLAGRTDTQYF. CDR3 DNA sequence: TGTGCCAGCAGCCTAACCCGGGGACTAGCGGGACGCACAGATACGCAGTATTTT.

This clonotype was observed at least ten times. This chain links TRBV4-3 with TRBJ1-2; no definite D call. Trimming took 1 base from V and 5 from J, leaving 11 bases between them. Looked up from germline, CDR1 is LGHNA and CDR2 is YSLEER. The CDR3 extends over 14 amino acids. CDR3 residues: CASSQGTGDYGYTF. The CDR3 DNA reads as TGCGCCAGCAGCCAAGGGACGGGAGATTATGGCTACACCTTC.

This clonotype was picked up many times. In DNA, the CDR3 is TGTGCCAACAGCTCTACAGGGGCAGGGACGGGGTACGAGCAGTACTTC. This encodes CANSSTGAGTGYEQYF. V and J are TRBV6-6 and TRBJ2-7; 7 nucleotides agree with TRBD1. CDR1 and CDR2 (germline): MNHNY, SVGAGI (reference sequence). The J segment lost 4 bases and the V segment lost 10 bases, leaving 19 bases of the junction unmatched. The CDR3 totals 16 residues.

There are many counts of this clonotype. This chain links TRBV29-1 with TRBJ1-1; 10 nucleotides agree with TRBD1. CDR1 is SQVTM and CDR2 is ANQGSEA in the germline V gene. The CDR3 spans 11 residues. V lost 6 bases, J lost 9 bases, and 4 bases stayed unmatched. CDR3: CSVRDRGKAFF. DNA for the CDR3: TGCAGCGTACGGGACAGGGGAAAAGCTTTCTTT.

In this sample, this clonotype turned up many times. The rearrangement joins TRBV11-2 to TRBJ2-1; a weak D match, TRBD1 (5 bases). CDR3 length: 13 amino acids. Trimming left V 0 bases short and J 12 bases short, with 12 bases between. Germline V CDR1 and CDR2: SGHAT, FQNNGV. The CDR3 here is CASSLDGAGMQFF. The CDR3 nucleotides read TGTGCCAGCAGCTTAGATGGGGCAGGGATGCAGTTCTTC.

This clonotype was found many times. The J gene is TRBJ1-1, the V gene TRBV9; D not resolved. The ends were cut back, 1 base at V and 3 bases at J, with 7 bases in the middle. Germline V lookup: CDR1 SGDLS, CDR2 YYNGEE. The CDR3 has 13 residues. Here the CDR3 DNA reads TGTGCCAGCAGCGTACGAGGTGACACTGAAGCTTTCTTT. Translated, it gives CASSVRGDTEAFF.

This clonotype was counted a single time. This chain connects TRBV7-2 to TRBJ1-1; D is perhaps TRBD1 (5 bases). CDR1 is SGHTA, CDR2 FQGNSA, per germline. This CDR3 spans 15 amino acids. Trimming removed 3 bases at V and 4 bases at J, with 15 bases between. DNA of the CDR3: TGTGCCAGCAGCTTGACGACAGAGATGGGCACTGAAGCTTTCTTT. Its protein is CASSLTTEMGTEAFF. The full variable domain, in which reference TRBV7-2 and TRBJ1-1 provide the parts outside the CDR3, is GAGVSQSPSNKVTEKGKDVELRCDPISGHTALYWYRQSLGQGLEFLIYFQGNSAPDKSGLPSDRFSAERTGGSVSTLTIQRTQQEDSAVYLCASSLTTEMGTEAFFGQGTRLTVV.

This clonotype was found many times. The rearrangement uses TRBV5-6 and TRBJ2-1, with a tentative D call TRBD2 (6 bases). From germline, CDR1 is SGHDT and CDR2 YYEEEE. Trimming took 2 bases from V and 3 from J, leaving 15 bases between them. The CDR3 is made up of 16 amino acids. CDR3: CASSFLGSSGYNEQFF. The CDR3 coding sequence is TGTGCCAGCAGCTTTCTTGGGAGTAGCGGCTACAATGAGCAGTTCTTC.

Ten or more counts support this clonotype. The CDR3 spells CASSLNRYEQYF. As DNA, the CDR3 is TGTGCCAGCAGTTTAAATCGATACGAGCAGTACTTC. The chain joins TRBV28 to TRBJ2-7, with unresolved D. In germline, CDR1 is MDHEN, CDR2 SYDVKM. The V end lost 2 bases, the J end lost 4 bases, and 6 bases lay between the germline ends. The CDR3 covers 12 residues. The full variable domain, its missing parts supplied by reference TRBV28 and TRBJ2-7, is DVKVTQSSRYLVKRTGEKVFLECVQDMDHENMFWYRQDPGLGLRLIYFSYDVKMKEKGDIPEGYSVSREKKERFSLILESASTNQTSMYLCASSLNRYEQYFGPGTRLTVT.

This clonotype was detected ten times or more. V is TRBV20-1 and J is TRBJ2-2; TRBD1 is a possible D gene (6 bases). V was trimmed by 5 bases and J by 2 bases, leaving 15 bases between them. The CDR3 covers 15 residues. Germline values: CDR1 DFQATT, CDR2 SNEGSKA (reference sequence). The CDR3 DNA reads TGCAGTGCTGAAGACGGGACAACTAACACCGGGGAGCTGTTTTTT. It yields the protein CSAEDGTTNTGELFF.

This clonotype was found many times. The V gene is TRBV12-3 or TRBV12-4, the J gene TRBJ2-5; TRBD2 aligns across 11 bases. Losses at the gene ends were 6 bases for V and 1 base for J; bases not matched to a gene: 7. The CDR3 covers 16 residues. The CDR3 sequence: CASRSGLAGSQETQYF. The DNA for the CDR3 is TGTGCCAGCAGGAGCGGACTAGCGGGTAGCCAAGAGACCCAGTACTTC.

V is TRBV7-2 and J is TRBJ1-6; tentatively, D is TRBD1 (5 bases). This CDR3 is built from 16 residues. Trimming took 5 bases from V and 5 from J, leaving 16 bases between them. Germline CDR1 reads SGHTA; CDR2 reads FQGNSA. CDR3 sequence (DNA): TGTGCCAGCAGCAAACGGGGGGATTCGAATAATTCACCCCTCCACTTT. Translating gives CASSKRGDSNNSPLHF.

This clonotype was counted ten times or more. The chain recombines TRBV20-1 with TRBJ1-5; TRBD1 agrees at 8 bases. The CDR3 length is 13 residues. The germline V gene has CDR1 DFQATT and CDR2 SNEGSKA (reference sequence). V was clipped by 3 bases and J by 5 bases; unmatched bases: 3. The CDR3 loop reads CSASIQGDQPQHF. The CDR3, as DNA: TGCAGTGCTAGTATACAGGGGGATCAGCCCCAGCATTTT.

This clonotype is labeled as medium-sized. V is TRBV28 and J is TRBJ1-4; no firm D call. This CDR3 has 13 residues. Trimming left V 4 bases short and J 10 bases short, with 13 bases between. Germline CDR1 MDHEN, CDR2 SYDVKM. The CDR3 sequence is CASSSDRTGKLFF. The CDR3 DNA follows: TGTGCCAGCAGTTCAGACCGGACTGGAAAACTGTTTTTT.

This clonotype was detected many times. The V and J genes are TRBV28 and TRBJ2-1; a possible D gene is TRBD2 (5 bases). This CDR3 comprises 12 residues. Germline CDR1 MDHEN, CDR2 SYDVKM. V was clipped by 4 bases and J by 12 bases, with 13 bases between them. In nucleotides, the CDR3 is TGTGCCAGCAGTTCCGCGGGCTTCCGGCAGTTCTTC. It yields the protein CASSSAGFRQFF. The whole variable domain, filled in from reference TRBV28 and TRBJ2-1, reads DVKVTQSSRYLVKRTGEKVFLECVQDMDHENMFWYRQDPGLGLRLIYFSYDVKMKEKGDIPEGYSVSREKKERFSLILESASTNQTSMYLCASSSAGFRQFFGPGTRLTVL.

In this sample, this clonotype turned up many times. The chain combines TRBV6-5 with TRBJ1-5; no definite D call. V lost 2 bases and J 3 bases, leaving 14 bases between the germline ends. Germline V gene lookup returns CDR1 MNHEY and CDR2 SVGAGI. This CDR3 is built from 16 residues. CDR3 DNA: TGTGCCAGCAGTTACCCCGCAATGGTAGCCAATCAGCCCCAGCATTTT. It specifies CASSYPAMVANQPQHF.

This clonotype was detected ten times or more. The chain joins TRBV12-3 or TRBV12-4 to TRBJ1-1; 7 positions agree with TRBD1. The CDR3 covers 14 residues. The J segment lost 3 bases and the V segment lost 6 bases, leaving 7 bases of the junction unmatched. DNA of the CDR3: TGTGCCAGCAGCCTGACAGGGAAAGACACTGAAGCTTTCTTT. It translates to CASSLTGKDTEAFF.

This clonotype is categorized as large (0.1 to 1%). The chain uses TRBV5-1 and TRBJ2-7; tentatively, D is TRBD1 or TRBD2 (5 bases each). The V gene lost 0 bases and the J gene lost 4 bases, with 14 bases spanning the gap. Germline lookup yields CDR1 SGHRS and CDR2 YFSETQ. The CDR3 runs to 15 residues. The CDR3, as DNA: TGCGCCAGCAGCTTGGAAGTGGGGACCCCGTACGAGCAGTACTTC. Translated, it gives CASSLEVGTPYEQYF.